This T cell receptor (beta chain) derives from a study of T cell repertoires in cytomegalovirus infection. Notes on the study in general: Carriers of CMV and the relevant HLA type were discriminated by public TCR beta frequency. HLA-C-restricted CMV clonotypes gave the most frequent clonotype in two of eight donors.

Trimming cost V 1 base and J 4 bases, with 8 bases left between them. Germline V CDR1 and CDR2: LGHDT, YNNKEL (reference sequence). The CDR3 covers 14 residues. In regard to this clonotype: Its specificity is unknown.

TCRdb analysed the reads with MiXCR anew, one entry per CDR3 protein. This sample has 140,000 to 150,000 distinct CDR3 sequences; over 25% occur once, and the top ten carry roughly half. The genes are TRBV3-1 and TRBJ1-5; D gene unclear. Sequencing used CD8+ T cells from cultured PBMCs, obtained from culture after CMV antigen stimulation. The sequence was collected from a human donor in good health (CMV status not recorded). Some clones in this sample may be carry-over from other donors' samples. CDR3 bases: TGTGCCAGCAGCCAAGGGCAGCAAAATCAGCCCCAGCATTTT. It encodes CASSQGQQNQPQHF.